This T cell receptor (beta chain) was captured in a study of T cells after yellow fever vaccination. Study-wide background: Those fractions that held only low numbers of cells were prepared using the SMART-Seq v4 Ultra Low Input RNA kit. Points from the study as a whole: The CD4 compartment and the CD8 compartment contained a small share of clonotypes in common. Most primary-vaccination clones reappeared after the booster (about 95% CD4, approximately 88% CD8).

A few counts support this clonotype. Its target is not known. The authors made TCR cDNA by 5'RACE template switching, adding a universal primer site and UMIs. TCRdb recomputed calls from the 5' RACE reads with MiXCR, one row per CDR3 protein. The sample has about 360,000 distinct CDR3 sequences, more than 5.5% seen once; the top ten hold approximately 16%. The CDR3 contains 11 residues. The germline CDR1 and CDR2 sequences are SEHNR and FQNEAQ (reference sequence). V shed 0 bases and J shed 7 bases, with 3 bases lying between them. This TCR came from a man aged 30 to 45 who received the YFV17D yellow fever vaccine. The chain recombines TRBV7-9 with TRBJ2-5; no clear D gene. The sample was PBMCs, taken 5 days after the yellow fever booster vaccination. The CDR3: CASSLALTQYF. The DNA for the CDR3 is TGTGCCAGCAGCTTAGCACTGACCCAGTACTTC.